This T cell receptor beta chain was retrieved from a study of cytomegalovirus exposure and HLA in healthy donors. General study points: In vitro work confirmed that a few CMV-associated chains recognize CMV antigens. Reported performance of the classifier showed diagnosis of cytomegalovirus status with high specificity and sensitivity. The tendency of first-cohort TCR clusters to co-occur in the 90 to 150 validation repertoires was the finding of a later analysis.

Assay used: immunoSEQ multiplex PCR; TCRdb lists only in-frame clones, some missing. The sample has about 160,000 clones, around 92% seen once. The study drew the donors from its approximately 110-subject validation cohort, separate from the roughly 700-subject first cohort. This clone was picked up one time. Its cognate antigen is unknown. Looked up from germline, CDR1 is DFQATT and CDR2 is SNEGSKA (reference sequence). V was pared by 7 bases and J by 4 bases, with 9 bases between. The CDR3 is made up of 11 amino acids. The chain couples TRBV20-1 to TRBJ2-3; no firm D call. The sequence was obtained from a woman aged 18-29 years in good health and CMV-seropositive. Sequenced input: PBMCs. CDR3 sequence: CSVRVPDTQYF. The CDR3 DNA reads as TGCAGTGTAAGAGTTCCAGATACGCAGTATTTT.